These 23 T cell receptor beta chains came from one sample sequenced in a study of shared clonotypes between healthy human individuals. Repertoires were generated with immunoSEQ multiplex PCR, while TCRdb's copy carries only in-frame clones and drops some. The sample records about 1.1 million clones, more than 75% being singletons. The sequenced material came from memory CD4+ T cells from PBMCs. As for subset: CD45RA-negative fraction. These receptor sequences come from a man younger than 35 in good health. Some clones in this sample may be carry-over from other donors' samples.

The CDR3 is CASSPSAASTDTQYF. The CDR3, as DNA: TGTGCCAGCAGTCCTTCGGCAGCTAGCACAGATACGCAGTATTTT. V usage is TRBV28 and J usage is TRBJ2-3; D unresolved. The CDR3 totals 15 residues. The germline CDR1 and CDR2 sequences are MDHEN and SYDVKM. V lost 5 bases and J lost 0, with 12 bases in between.

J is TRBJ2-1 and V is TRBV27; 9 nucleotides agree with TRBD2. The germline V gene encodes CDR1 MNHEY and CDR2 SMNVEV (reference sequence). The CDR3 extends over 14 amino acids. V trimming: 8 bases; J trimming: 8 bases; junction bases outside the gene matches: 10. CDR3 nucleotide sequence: TGTGCCAGCTACCTGGGCGGGAGGGCCCATGAGCAGTTCTTC. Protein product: CASYLGGRAHEQFF.

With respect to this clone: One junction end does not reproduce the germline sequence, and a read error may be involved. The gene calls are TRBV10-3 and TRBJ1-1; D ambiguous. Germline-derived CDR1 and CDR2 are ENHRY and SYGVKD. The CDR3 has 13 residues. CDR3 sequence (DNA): TGTGCCAGCAGTTACACGGAGTCCACTGAAGCTTTCTTT. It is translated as CASSYTESTEAFF.

The CDR3 nucleotides are TGCAGCGTTGTTCCTCCCCCGAACACTGAAGCTTTCTTT. Its protein is CSVVPPPNTEAFF. This chain uses TRBV29-1 with TRBJ1-1; no firm D call. V dropped 4 bases and J dropped 1 base, with 10 bases sitting between them. CDR1 and CDR2 from the germline V gene are SQVTM and ANQGSEA. This CDR3 is built from 13 residues.

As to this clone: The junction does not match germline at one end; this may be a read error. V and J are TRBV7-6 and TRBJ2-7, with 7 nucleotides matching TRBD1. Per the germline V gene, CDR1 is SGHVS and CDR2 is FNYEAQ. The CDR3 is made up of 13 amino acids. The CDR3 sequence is CASSQSTVGQPKF. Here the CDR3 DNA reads TGTGCCAGCAGCCAGTCCACAGTGGGACAGCCTAAGTTC. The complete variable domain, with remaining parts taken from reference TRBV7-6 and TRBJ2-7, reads GAGVSQSPRYKVTKRGQDVALRCDPISGHVSLYWYRQALGQGPEFLTYFNYEAQQDKSGLPNDRFSAERPEGSISTLTIQRTEQRDSAMYRCASSQSTVGQPKFGPGTRLTVT.

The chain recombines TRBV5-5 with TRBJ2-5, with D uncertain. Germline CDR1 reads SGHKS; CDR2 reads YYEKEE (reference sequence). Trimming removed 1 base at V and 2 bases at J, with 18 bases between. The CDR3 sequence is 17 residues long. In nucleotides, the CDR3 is TGTGCCAGCAGCTTGTCTAGTTTCAGATTGGGACAAGAGACCCAGTACTTC. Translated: CASSLSSFRLGQETQYF.

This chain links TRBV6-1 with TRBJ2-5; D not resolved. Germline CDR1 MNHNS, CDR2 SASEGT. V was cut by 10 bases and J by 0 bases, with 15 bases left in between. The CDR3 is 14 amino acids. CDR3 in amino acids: CATDPTSNQETQYF. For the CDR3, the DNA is TGTGCCACGGATCCGACCTCCAACCAAGAGACCCAGTACTTC.

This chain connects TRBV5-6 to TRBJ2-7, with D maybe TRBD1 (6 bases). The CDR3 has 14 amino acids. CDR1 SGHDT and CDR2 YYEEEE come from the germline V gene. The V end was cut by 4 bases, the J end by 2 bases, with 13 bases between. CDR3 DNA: TGTGCCAGCAGCCGAAAGGACAGAACCTACGAGCAGTACTTC. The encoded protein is CASSRKDRTYEQYF. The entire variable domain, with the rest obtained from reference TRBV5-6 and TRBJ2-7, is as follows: DAGVTQSPTHLIKTRGQQVTLRCSPKSGHDTVSWYQQALGQGPQFIFQYYEEEERQRGNFPDRFSGHQFPNYSSELNVNALLLGDSALYLCASSRKDRTYEQYFGPGTRLTVT.

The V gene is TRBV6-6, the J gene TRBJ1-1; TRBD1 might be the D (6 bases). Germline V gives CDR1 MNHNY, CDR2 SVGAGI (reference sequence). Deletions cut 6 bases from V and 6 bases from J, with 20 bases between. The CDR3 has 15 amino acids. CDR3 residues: CASSRDIILGAEAFF. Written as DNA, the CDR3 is TGTGCCAGCAGCCGGGACATCATTTTGGGCGCTGAAGCTTTCTTT.

CDR3 nucleotides: TGTGCCATCTGGAGCGGGCCCCCAGATACGCAGTATTTT. It encodes CAIWSGPPDTQYF. This chain joins TRBV10-3 and TRBJ2-3; maybe TRBD2 (6 bases). The CDR3 spans 13 residues. V dropped 8 bases and J dropped 4 bases, with 13 bases sitting between them. Germline CDR1 and CDR2: ENHRY and SYGVKD.

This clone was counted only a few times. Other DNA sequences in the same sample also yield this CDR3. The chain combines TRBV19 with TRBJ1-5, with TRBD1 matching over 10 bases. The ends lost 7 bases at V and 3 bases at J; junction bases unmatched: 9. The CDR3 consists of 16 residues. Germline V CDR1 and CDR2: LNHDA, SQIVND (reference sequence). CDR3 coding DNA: TGTGCCAGTACCCCGGGGGACAGGGGCATCAATCAGCCCCAGCATTTT. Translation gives CASTPGDRGINQPQHF.

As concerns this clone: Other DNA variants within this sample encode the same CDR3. The CDR3 protein is CASSLAGETQYF. The CDR3 region has the DNA TGTGCCAGCAGCTTGGCCGGCGAGACCCAGTACTTC. The chain links TRBV5-4 to TRBJ2-5; D gene ambiguous. Germline V lookup: CDR1 SGHNT, CDR2 YYREEE (reference sequence). This CDR3 is built from 12 residues. The V end lost 0 bases, the J end lost 5 bases, and 5 bases lay between the germline ends.

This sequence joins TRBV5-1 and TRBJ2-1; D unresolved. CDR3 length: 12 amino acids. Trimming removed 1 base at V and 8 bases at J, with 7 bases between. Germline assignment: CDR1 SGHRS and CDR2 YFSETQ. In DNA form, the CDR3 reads TGCGCCAGCAGCTTGATCCTCGATGAGCAGTTCTTC. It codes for CASSLILDEQFF.

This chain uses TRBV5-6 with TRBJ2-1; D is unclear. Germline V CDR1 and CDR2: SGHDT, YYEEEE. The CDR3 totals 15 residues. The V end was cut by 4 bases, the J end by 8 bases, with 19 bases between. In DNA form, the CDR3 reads TGTGCCAGCAGCCTCGACTTGGGCCACCTCGATGAGCAGTTCTTC. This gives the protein CASSLDLGHLDEQFF. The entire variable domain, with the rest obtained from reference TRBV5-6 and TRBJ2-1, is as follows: DAGVTQSPTHLIKTRGQQVTLRCSPKSGHDTVSWYQQALGQGPQFIFQYYEEEERQRGNFPDRFSGHQFPNYSSELNVNALLLGDSALYLCASSLDLGHLDEQFFGPGTRLTVL.

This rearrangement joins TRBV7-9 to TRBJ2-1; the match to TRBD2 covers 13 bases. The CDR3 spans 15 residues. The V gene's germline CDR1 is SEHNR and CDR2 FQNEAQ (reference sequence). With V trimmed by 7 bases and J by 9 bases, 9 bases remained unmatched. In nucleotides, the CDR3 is TGTGCCAGCACCAGACTAGCGGGAGGATTGGGTGAGCAGTTCTTC. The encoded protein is CASTRLAGGLGEQFF.

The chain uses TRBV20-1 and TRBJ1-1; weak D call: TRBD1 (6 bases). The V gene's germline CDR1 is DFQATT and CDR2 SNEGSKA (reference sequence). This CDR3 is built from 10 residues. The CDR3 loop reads CSPQGPWAFF. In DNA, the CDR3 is TGCAGCCCACAGGGTCCCTGGGCTTTCTTT.

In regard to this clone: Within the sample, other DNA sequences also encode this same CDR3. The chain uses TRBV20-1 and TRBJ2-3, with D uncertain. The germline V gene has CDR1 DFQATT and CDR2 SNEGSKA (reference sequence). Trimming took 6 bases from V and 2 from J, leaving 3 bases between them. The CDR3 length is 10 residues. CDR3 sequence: CSANTDTQYF. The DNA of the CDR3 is TGCAGTGCAAACACAGATACGCAGTATTTT.

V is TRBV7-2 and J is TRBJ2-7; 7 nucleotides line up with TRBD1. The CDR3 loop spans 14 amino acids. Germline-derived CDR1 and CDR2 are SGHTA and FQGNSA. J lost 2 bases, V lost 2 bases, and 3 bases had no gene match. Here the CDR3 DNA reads TGTGCCAGCAGCTTAAACAGGGGTACCTACGAGCAGTACTTC. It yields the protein CASSLNRGTYEQYF.

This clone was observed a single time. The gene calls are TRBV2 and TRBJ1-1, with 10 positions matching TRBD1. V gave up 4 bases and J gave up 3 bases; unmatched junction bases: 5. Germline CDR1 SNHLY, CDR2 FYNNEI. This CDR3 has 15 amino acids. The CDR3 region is CASSGDRGGDTEAFF. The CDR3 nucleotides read TGTGCCAGCAGTGGGGACAGGGGAGGGGACACTGAAGCTTTCTTT.

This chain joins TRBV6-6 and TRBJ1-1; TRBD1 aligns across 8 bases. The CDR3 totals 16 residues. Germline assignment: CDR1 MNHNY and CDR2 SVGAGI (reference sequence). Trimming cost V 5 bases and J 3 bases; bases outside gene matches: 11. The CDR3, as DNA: TGTGCCAGCAGTCCAGAACGGGACAGGTGGGACACTGAAGCTTTCTTT. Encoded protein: CASSPERDRWDTEAFF.

Here the CDR3 reads CASRMTSGTYNEQFF. CDR3 nucleotides: TGTGCCAGTCGAATGACTAGCGGAACCTACAATGAGCAGTTCTTC. The J gene is TRBJ2-1, the V gene TRBV7-9; TRBD2 aligns across 9 bases. The V gene end was trimmed by 9 bases and the J gene end by 2 bases; junction bases not matched to a gene: 8. There are 15 residues in the CDR3. Germline CDR1 is SEHNR and CDR2 is FQNEAQ (reference sequence).

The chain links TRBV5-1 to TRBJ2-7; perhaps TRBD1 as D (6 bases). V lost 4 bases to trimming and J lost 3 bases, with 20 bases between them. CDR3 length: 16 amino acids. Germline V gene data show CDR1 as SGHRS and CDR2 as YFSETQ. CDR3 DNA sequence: TGCGCCAGCAGCCTAGGGAGATACAGGGAAGACTACGAGCAGTACTTC. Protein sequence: CASSLGRYREDYEQYF.

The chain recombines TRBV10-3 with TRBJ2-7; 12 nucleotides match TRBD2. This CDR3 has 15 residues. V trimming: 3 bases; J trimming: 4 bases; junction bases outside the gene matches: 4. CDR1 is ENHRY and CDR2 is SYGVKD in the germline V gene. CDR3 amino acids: CAISESTSGSYEQYF. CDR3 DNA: TGTGCCATCAGTGAATCGACTAGCGGGAGTTACGAGCAGTACTTC.